The 10 T cell receptor beta chains below all came from one sample that was sequenced in a study of CD8 T cells in Susac syndrome. RNA totalling roughly 0.5 to 1 ug underwent reverse transcription with random hexamers. MiXCR was run by TCRdb on the immunoSEQ multiplex PCR reads, yielding one entry per CDR3 protein. The sample shows under 250,000 distinct CDR3 sequences, around 93% of them seen only once. The material sequenced was CD4+ T cells from PBMCs. Every receptor here comes from a human donor with multiple sclerosis.

This clonotype was seen a single time. The chain uses TRBV11-2 and TRBJ2-1; D is undetermined. V dropped 0 bases and J dropped 12 bases, with 0 bases sitting between them. The CDR3 has 9 residues. Germline loops: CDR1 SGHAT, CDR2 FQNNGV. CDR3 amino acids: CASSLEQFF. CDR3 in DNA: TGTGCCAGCAGCTTAGAGCAGTTCTTC.

V and J are TRBV24-1 and TRBJ2-6, with TRBD1 matching over 11 bases. The CDR3 covers 16 residues. Germline V gene data show CDR1 as KGHDR and CDR2 as SFDVKD. Unmatched junction bases numbered 3, after V lost 9 bases and J lost 0 bases. The CDR3 DNA reads TGTGCCACCGGACAGGGGGCGAGCTCTGGGGCCAACGTCCTGACTTTC. It is translated as CATGQGASSGANVLTF.

In this sample, this clonotype turned up once. The chain couples TRBV2 to TRBJ2-7; 8 nucleotides line up with TRBD2. The CDR3 extends over 15 amino acids. V gave up 7 bases and J gave up 6 bases; unmatched junction bases: 14. CDR1 is SNHLY, CDR2 FYNNEI, per germline. CDR3 nucleotide sequence: TGTGCCAGCAAACTAGAGGGACTAGTGGGACCCGAGCAGTACTTC. Translating it yields CASKLEGLVGPEQYF.

This CDR3 is CASSDGLSNSPLHF. The CDR3 bases are TGTGCCAGCAGCGACGGACTTAGTAATTCACCCCTCCACTTT. The rearrangement uses TRBV9 and TRBJ1-6; D not resolved. With 3 bases removed from V and 6 bases from J, the gap between germline ends came to 10 bases. The CDR3 sequence is 14 residues long. Germline V gene data show CDR1 as SGDLS and CDR2 as YYNGEE.

V and J are TRBV24-1 and TRBJ2-3; no reliable D call. V lost 4 bases and J lost 2, with 3 bases in between. CDR3 length equals 12 residues. CDR1 is KGHDR and CDR2 is SFDVKD in the germline V gene. For the CDR3, the DNA is TGTGCCACCAGTGACTACACAGATACGCAGTATTTT. This gives the protein CATSDYTDTQYF.

The chain employs TRBV2 and TRBJ2-7, with 11 bases aligning to TRBD1. V shed 4 bases and J 1 base; nucleotides not matched to a gene: 3. From germline, CDR1 is SNHLY and CDR2 FYNNEI. There are 15 residues in the CDR3. CDR3 sequence reads: CASSGGTGGSYEQYV. DNA of the CDR3: TGTGCCAGCAGTGGGGGGACAGGGGGGTCCTACGAGCAGTACGTC.

J is TRBJ1-6 and V is TRBV20-1, with 7 bases matching TRBD1. Germline V gene lookup returns CDR1 DFQATT and CDR2 SNEGSKA (reference sequence). CDR3 size: 14 residues. Unmatched junction bases numbered 7, after V lost 5 bases and J lost 6 bases. CDR3 sequence: CSAVSGTVNSPLHF. CDR3 nucleotide sequence: TGCAGTGCTGTTTCCGGGACAGTTAATTCACCCCTCCACTTT.

The chain uses TRBV30 and TRBJ1-2; tentative D call: TRBD1 (5 bases). Germline loops: CDR1 GTSNPN, CDR2 SVGIG (reference sequence). The CDR3 totals 15 residues. The V end was cut by 4 bases, the J end by 2 bases, with 17 bases between. CDR3 in DNA: TGTGCCTGGATCCGGGGGATTGGACTGAACTATGGCTACACCTTC. It codes for CAWIRGIGLNYGYTF.

This clonotype has only one observation. The chain recombines TRBV24-1 with TRBJ2-1; 9 nucleotides align to TRBD2. The CDR3 extends over 15 amino acids. The germline V gene encodes CDR1 KGHDR and CDR2 SFDVKD. Unmatched junction bases numbered 6, after V lost 3 bases and J lost 7 bases. In DNA, the CDR3 is TGTGCCACCAGTGATATATTAGCGGGAGTTAATGAGCAGTTCTTC. Residues: CATSDILAGVNEQFF.

This chain uses TRBV5-4 with TRBJ1-1; D not resolved. V lost 4 bases, J lost 1 base, and 11 bases lay in between. CDR1 and CDR2 from the germline V gene are SGHNT and YYREEE (reference sequence). The CDR3 is 14 amino acids. In nucleotides, the CDR3 is TGTGCCAGCAGCCTAAGCGGCTCGAACACTGAAGCTTTCTTT. Its translation is CASSLSGSNTEAFF.